The next 6 T cell receptor beta chains were all read from a single sample in a study of identical twins. MiXCR, applied by TCRdb to the 5' RACE reads, yields one record per CDR3 protein. The sample holds about 890,000 distinct CDR3 sequences; about 12% are singletons and the top ten take 1.5% to 2%. A further study also used this sample, focusing on yellow fever vaccine responses in identical twins.

Sequenced input: PBMCs. All receptors derive from a woman aged 18-29 years in good health.

This clonotype was picked up a small number of times. V and J are TRBV4-1 and TRBJ2-1; D possibly matches TRBD1 or TRBD2 (5 bases each). The germline CDR1 and CDR2 sequences are MGHRA and YSYEKL. The CDR3 covers 15 residues. V dropped 3 bases and J dropped 8 bases, with 17 bases sitting between them. Here the CDR3 reads CASSHPGPTVHEQFF. Here the CDR3 DNA reads TGCGCCAGCAGCCATCCGGGACCGACTGTCCATGAGCAGTTCTTC.

This clonotype was seen many times. J is TRBJ1-1 and V is TRBV29-1; tentative D call: TRBD1 (5 bases). The CDR3 extends over 13 amino acids. CDR1 SQVTM and CDR2 ANQGSEA come from the germline V gene. V lost 6 bases to trimming and J lost 1 base, with 12 bases between them. This CDR3 reads CSVRTYSNTEAFF. CDR3 DNA: TGCAGCGTACGGACATACTCGAACACTGAAGCTTTCTTT.

This clonotype was seen more than once but under ten times. J is TRBJ2-3 and V is TRBV11-2; 11 positions agree with TRBD2. The CDR3 contains 17 residues. Germline V gene data show CDR1 as SGHAT and CDR2 as FQNNGV. V was clipped by 4 bases and J by 1 base; unmatched bases: 7. This CDR3 reads CASSSPTSGTRTDTQYF. The CDR3 DNA reads as TGTGCCAGCAGCTCGCCGACTAGCGGGACCCGCACAGATACGCAGTATTTT.

This clonotype has just a few counts. The chain employs TRBV7-6 and TRBJ2-5; TRBD2 agrees at 10 bases. This CDR3 comprises 15 residues. The germline CDR1 and CDR2 sequences are SGHVS and FNYEAQ. J gave up 3 bases and V 1 base, and 2 bases lay outside the gene matches. Written as DNA, the CDR3 is TGTGCCAGCAGCTTAGATGGGACTAGCGAAGAGACCCAGTACTTC. Protein sequence: CASSLDGTSEETQYF.

This clonotype was detected ten times or more. This chain joins TRBV7-8 and TRBJ2-1; D is ambiguous. Germline V gives CDR1 SGHVS, CDR2 FQNEAQ. Trimming removed 5 bases at V and 7 bases at J, with 18 bases between. The CDR3 has 15 amino acids. The CDR3 region has the DNA TGTGCCAGCAGCCCTACAGATAAGGCGGTGAATGAGCAGTTCTTC. The encoded protein is CASSPTDKAVNEQFF.

The table lists this clonotype with a few counts. The gene calls are TRBV2 and TRBJ2-3; TRBD2 matches at 13 bases. This CDR3 region has 16 residues. Germline V gene data show CDR1 as SNHLY and CDR2 as FYNNEI. V was clipped by 6 bases and J by 2 bases; unmatched bases: 5. This chain's CDR3 is CASRSTSGGPTDTQYF. In DNA form, the CDR3 reads TGTGCCAGCAGGTCGACTAGCGGGGGGCCCACAGATACGCAGTATTTT.